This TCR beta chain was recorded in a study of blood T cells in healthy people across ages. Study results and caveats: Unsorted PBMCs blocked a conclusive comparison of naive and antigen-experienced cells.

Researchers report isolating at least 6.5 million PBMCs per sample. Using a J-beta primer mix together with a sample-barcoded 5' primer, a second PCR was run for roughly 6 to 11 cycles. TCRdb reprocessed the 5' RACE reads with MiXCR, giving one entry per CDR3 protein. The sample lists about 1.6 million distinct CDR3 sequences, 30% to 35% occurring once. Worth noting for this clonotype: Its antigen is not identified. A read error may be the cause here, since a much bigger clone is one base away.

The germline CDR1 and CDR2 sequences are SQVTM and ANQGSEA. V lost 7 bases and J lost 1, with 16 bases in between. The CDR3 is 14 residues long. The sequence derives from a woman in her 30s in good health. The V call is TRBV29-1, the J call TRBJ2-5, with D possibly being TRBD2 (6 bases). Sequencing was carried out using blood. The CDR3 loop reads CSGLGGRSQETQYF. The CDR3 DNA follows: TGCAGCGGTCTGGGGGGACGAAGCCAAGAGACCCAGTACTTC.